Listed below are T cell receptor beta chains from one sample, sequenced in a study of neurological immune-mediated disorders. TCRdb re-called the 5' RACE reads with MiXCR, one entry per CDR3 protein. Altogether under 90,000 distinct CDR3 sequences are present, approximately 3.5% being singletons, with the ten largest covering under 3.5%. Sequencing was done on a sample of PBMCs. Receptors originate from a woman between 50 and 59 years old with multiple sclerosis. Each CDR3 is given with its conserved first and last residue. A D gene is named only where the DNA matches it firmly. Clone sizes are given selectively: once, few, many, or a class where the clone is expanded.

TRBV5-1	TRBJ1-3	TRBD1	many	TGCGCCAGCAGCTCAAGGACAGGGGGCGACTCTGGAAACACCATATATTTT	CASSSRTGGDSGNTIYF
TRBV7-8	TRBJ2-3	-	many	TGTGCCAGCAGCTTTGGCCATGGGACGCAGTATTTT	CASSFGHGTQYF
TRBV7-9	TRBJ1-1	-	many	TGTGCCAGCAGCTTTGTAACCCAACGCCCTGAAGCTTTCTTT	CASSFVTQRPEAFF
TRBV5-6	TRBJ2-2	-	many	TGTGCCAGCAGCTTAGGGGTTCTATACACCGGGGAGCTGTTTTTT	CASSLGVLYTGELFF
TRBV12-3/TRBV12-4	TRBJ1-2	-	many	TGTGCCAGCAGTATCCGGACCGGGAAAGGCTACACCTTC	CASSIRTGKGYTF
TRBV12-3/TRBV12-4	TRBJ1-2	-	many	TGTGCCAGCAGCCCCATGGAGGCAGCTTATGGCTACACCTTC	CASSPMEAAYGYTF
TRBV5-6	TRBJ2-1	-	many	TGTGCCAGCAGCTTCTCCCGGGGGAATGAGCAGTTCTTC	CASSFSRGNEQFF
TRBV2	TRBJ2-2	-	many	TGTGCCACCCGCAGCAAGACCGGGGAGCTGTTTTTT	CATRSKTGELFF
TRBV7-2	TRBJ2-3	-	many	TGTGCCAGCAGCTTAGCGATACAGGGCGGTACGCAGTATTTT	CASSLAIQGGTQYF
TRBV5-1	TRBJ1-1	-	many	TGCGCCAGCAGCTTGTTCTTGGGCACTGAAGCTTTCTTT	CASSLFLGTEAFF
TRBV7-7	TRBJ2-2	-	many	TGTGCTAGCAGCTGGGACGGCACCGGGGAGCTGTTTTTT	CASSWDGTGELFF
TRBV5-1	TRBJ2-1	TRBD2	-	TGCGCCAGCAGCGAAGCTAGCGGGGGGAGGAATGAGCAGTTCTTC	CASSEASGGRNEQFF
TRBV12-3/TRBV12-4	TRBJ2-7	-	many	TGTGCCAGCAGTTTAGTGGGGGAATACGAGCAGTACTTC	CASSLVGEYEQYF
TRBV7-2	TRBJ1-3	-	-	TGTGCCAGCAGCAAGGAGGGCAGCACCGGGGCCATATATTTT	CASSKEGSTGAIYF
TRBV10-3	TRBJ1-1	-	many	TGTGCCATCAGCTTTGCGGAGAACACTGAAGCTTTCTTT	CAISFAENTEAFF
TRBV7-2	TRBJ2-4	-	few	TGTGCCAGCAGCTTTTGGTTTCGGGGTACAAAAAACATTCAGTACTTC	CASSFWFRGTKNIQYF
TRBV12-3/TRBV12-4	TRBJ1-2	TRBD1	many	TGTGCCAGCAGTTTACGGCAGGGGGCAACTAACTATGGCTACACCTTC	CASSLRQGATNYGYTF
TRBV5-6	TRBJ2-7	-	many	TGTGCCAGCAGCTTGGCCGCAGGAGAGCAGTACTTC	CASSLAAGEQYF
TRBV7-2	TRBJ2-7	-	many	TGTGCCAGCAGCTCCCGGTCTGGGCCCCCAAACTACGAGCAGTACTTC	CASSSRSGPPNYEQYF
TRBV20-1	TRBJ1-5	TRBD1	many	TGCAGTGCTAGAGATTGGGGACAGGGTGAGGAGCCCCAGCATTTT	CSARDWGQGEEPQHF
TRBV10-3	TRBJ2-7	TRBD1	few	TGTGCCAGCAAGACCGGGACAGGAGATTACGAGCAGTACTTC	CASKTGTGDYEQYF
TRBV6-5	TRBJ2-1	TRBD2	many	TGTGCCAGCAGTCGGACTAGCGGGGGTTACAATGAGCAGTTCTTC	CASSRTSGGYNEQFF
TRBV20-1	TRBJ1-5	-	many	TGCAGTGCTAGAGGGAGCAATCAGCCCCAGCATTTT	CSARGSNQPQHF
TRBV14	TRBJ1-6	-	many	TGTGCCAGCAGCCACCAGACGGAGGCTGATAATTCACCCCTCCACTTT	CASSHQTEADNSPLHF
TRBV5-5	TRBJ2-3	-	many	TGTGCCAGCAGCCTCTTTGGACAGTCCACAGATACGCAGTATTTT	CASSLFGQSTDTQYF
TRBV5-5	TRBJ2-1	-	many	TGTGCCAGCAGCGCCCTCGGCCTCACTTGGTACAATGAGCAGTTCTTC	CASSALGLTWYNEQFF
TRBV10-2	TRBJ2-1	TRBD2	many	TGCGCCAGTCAGACTAGCCTTCCCTCCAACAATGAGCAGTTCTTC	CASQTSLPSNNEQFF
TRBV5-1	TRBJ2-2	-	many	TGCGCCAGCAGCCCGGCGGGGAGCACCGGGGAGCTGTTTTTT	CASSPAGSTGELFF
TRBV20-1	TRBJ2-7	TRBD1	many	TGCAGTGCTAGAGACAAGACAGGGCCTTACGAGCAGTACTTC	CSARDKTGPYEQYF
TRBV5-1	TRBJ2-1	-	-	TGCGCCAGCAGCTTGGGGGGGGCCACCTACAATGAGCAGTTCTTC	CASSLGGATYNEQFF
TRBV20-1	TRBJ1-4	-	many	TGCAGTGCCGAGGGGGGTGTGACTAATGAAAAACTGTTTTTT	CSAEGGVTNEKLFF
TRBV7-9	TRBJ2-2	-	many	TGTGCCAGCAGCTTAGCGGGTCCCCCGGGGGAGCTGTTTTTT	CASSLAGPPGELFF
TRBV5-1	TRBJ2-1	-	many	TGCGCCAGCAGCTTGGAGTCAATTGGTGAGCAGTTCTTC	CASSLESIGEQFF
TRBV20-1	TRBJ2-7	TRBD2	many	TGCAGTGCCTCAAGAGCGGGGGAACGCTACGAGCAGTACTTC	CSASRAGERYEQYF
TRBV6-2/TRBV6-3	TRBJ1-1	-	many	TGTGCCAGCAGTTACGCGGGGAAGGGCACTGAAGCTTTCTTT	CASSYAGKGTEAFF
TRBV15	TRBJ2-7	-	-	TGTGCCACTAGTAAGGAAATCTACGAGCAGTACTTC	CATSKEIYEQYF
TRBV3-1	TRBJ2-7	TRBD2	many	TGTGCCAGCAGCCAAGGTGGATTGGGACTAGCGGGGATTTATTACTTC	CASSQGGLGLAGIYYF
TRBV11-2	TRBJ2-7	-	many	TGTGCCAGCAGCTTAGTAGGGTCCAACTCCTACGAGCAGTACTTC	CASSLVGSNSYEQYF
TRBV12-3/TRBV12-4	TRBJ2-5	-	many	TGTGCCAGCAGTTATGAGACCCAGTACTTC	CASSYETQYF
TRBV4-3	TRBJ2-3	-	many	TGCGCCAGCAGCCAGTTTTGGCGGGGGCAGAAAGATTATAGCACAGATACGCAGTATTTT	CASSQFWRGQKDYSTDTQYF
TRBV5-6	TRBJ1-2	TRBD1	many	TGTGCCAGCAGCCCTATGGAGGGGGCGTACGGCTACACCTTC	CASSPMEGAYGYTF
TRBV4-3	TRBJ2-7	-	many	TGCGCCAGCAGCCACAGGACAGAGTACGAGCAGTACTTC	CASSHRTEYEQYF